The T cell receptor beta chain described here comes from a study of graft-versus-host responses after intestinal transplantation. TCRdb's copy holds only in-frame clones and misses some; the assay was immunoSEQ multiplex PCR. This sample has 35,000 to 55,000 clones; about 93% occur once, and the top ten carry around 6.3%. Germline V lookup: CDR1 SGHDN, CDR2 FVKESK. V trimming: 1 base; J trimming: 2 bases; junction bases outside the gene matches: 2. This CDR3 spans 16 amino acids. Worth noting for this clone: The antigen remains unidentified.

Study-level points and caveats: Graft-donor T cell macrochimerism in patients accompanied high graft-versus-host to host-versus-graft clonal ratios in allografts.

This TCR was sampled from a human patient who received an intestinal transplant, so some T cells may come from the graft donor. The V and J genes are TRBV14 and TRBJ2-1; TRBD2 aligns across 10 bases. The specimen comprised PBMCs, sampled roughly 860 days after a first intestinal transplant, on the day of a second. In DNA, the CDR3 is TGTGCCAGCAGCCAAGGGACTAGCGGTGCCTACAATGAGCAGTTCTTC. It specifies CASSQGTSGAYNEQFF.